This entry concerns a single TCR beta chain. Its antigen is as yet unknown. TCRdb keeps only in-frame clones here, not all; method: immunoSEQ multiplex PCR. The sample lists more than 100,000 clones; about 90% were seen once. The sample originates from a study of T cell responses to AZD1222 COVID-19 vaccine. Overall study findings and caveats: It was only after the peak T cell response that any repertoires were sampled. CD4 TCRs linked to vaccination spanned spike, dominating at 160-218 and 743-854. With two AZD1222 doses given, Spike-specific TCR breadth and depth both rose.

Pooled together were second doses at about 4 or about 12 weeks. This sample comprised peripheral blood, obtained 28 days after the second AZD1222 dose. The TCR was taken from an adult who received the AZD1222 COVID-19 vaccine.

In nucleotides, the CDR3 is TGTGCCAGCAGCCTCACCAATCAGCCCCAGCATTTT. This gives the protein CASSLTNQPQHF. The chain joins TRBV7-9 to TRBJ1-5, with D hard to call. Germline V lookup: CDR1 SEHNR, CDR2 FQNEAQ (reference sequence). Trimming shortened V by 5 bases and J by 3 bases, and 5 bases separated the two germline ends. This CDR3 is built from 12 residues.